Listed below are T cell receptor beta chains from one sample, sequenced in a study of control samples from healthy donors and cancer patients. TCRdb's copy holds only in-frame clones and misses some; the assay was immunoSEQ multiplex PCR. The sample has 150,000 to 200,000 clones, 91% seen once; the top ten hold just over 2%. The source material was blood. These receptor sequences come from a woman between 40 and 55 years old in good health. Each CDR3 is given without its conserved first and last residue. Each record gives: CDR3 length, V gene, CDR3 protein.

length: 13; V: TRBV7-8; CDR3: ASSSQGQGVTEAF
length: 10; V: TRBV18; CDR3: ASSASYSEQF
length: 12; V: TRBV28; CDR3: ASSPTGLGNTIY
length: 10; V: TRBV5-1; CDR3: ASSLDVETQY
length: 15; V: TRBV19; CDR3: ASSTGTGGSGANVLT
length: 12; V: TRBV10-3; CDR3: AISESDRGYGYT
length: 14; V: TRBV4-1; CDR3: ASSQDNRVGDQPQH
length: 15; V: TRBV7-2; CDR3: ASSSYGGGVNDYGYT
length: 11; V: TRBV13; CDR3: ATKDRMNTEAF
length: 12; V: TRBV19; CDR3: ASSPRTGAYEQY
length: 11; V: TRBV6-5; CDR3: ASSFQSETEAF
length: 13; V: TRBV4-2; CDR3: ASSQEQLGPNEQF
length: 13; V: TRBV3-1/TRBV3-2; CDR3: ASSDGTVHNSPLH
length: 12; V: TRBV18; CDR3: ASSPEGHAYEQY
length: 13; V: TRBV11-2; CDR3: ASSWASGGIYEQY
length: 11; V: TRBV3-1/TRBV3-2; CDR3: ASSWGSAGTQY